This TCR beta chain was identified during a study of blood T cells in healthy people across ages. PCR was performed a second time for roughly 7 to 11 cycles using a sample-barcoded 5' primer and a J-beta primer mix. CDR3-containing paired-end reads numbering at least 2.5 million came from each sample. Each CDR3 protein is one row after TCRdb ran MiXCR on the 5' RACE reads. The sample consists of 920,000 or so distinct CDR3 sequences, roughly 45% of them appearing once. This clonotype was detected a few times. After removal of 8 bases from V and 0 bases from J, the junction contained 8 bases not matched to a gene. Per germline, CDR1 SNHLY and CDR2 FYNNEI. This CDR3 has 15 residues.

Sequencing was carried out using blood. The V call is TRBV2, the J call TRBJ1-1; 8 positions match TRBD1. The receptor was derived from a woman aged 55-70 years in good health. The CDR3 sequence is CASRPGQVMNTEAFF. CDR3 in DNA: TGTGCCAGCCGACCGGGACAGGTCATGAACACTGAAGCTTTCTTT. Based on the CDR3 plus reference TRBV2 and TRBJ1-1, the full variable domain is EPEVTQTPSHQVTQMGQEVILRCVPISNHLYFYWYRQILGQKVEFLVSFYNNEISEKSEIFDDQFSVERPDGSNFTLKIRSTKLEDSAMYFCASRPGQVMNTEAFFGQGTRLTVV.